Below are 22 T cell receptor beta chains sequenced from a single sample in a study of post-analysis software for immune sequencing data. TCR beta cDNA libraries had unique molecular identifiers. Via MiXCR, TCRdb re-called the PCR reads, giving one row per CDR3 protein. The repertoire has roughly 870,000 distinct CDR3 sequences, approximately 57% of them found once; the top ten carry 4.6%. No antigen is known for these receptors. Whole-study findings and limits: TRBV5-6, TRBV5-1 and TRBV20-1 belonged to a set of roughly 5 TRBV segments that were more frequent in patients than controls.

The sequenced sample consisted of blood. Receptors originate from a girl under 18 with multiple sclerosis.

The V and J genes are TRBV20-1 and TRBJ2-5; TRBD2 matches at 14 bases. The junction had 10 bases not matched to a gene; V was cut back by 3 bases and J by 4 bases. CDR3 length equals 17 residues. Germline V gene data show CDR1 as DFQATT and CDR2 as SNEGSKA (reference sequence). The CDR3 spells CSASPEGTSGRRETQYF. The DNA of the CDR3 is TGCAGTGCTAGCCCAGAGGGGACTAGCGGGAGAAGAGAGACCCAGTACTTC.

This chain joins TRBV6-8 and TRBJ2-7; possibly TRBD1 for D (6 bases). The CDR3 sequence is 16 residues long. Germline V gene data show CDR1 as MNHGY and CDR2 as SAAAGT. Trimming removed 0 bases at V and 2 bases at J, with 14 bases between. CDR3 in amino acids: CASSYSIRTAPYEQYF. DNA for the CDR3: TGTGCCAGCAGTTACTCGATACGGACAGCCCCCTACGAGCAGTACTTC.

V usage is TRBV5-1 and J usage is TRBJ2-6; the match to TRBD2 covers 8 bases. This CDR3 spans 16 amino acids. Losses at the gene ends were 6 bases for V and 2 bases for J; bases not matched to a gene: 7. Germline lookup yields CDR1 SGHRS and CDR2 YFSETQ. CDR3 in DNA: TGCGCCAGCACGCCGGACGGGAGGGCTGGGGCCAACGTCCTGACTTTC. Its translation: CASTPDGRAGANVLTF. Full variable domain (missing parts from reference TRBV5-1 and TRBJ2-6): KAGVTQTPRYLIKTRGQQVTLSCSPISGHRSVSWYQQTPGQGLQFLFEYFSETQRNKGNFPGRFSGRQFSNSRSEMNVSTLELGDSALYLCASTPDGRAGANVLTFGAGSRLTVL.

The V gene is TRBV9, the J gene TRBJ1-1; no clear D. Germline values: CDR1 SGDLS, CDR2 YYNGEE. This CDR3 has 16 residues. Trimming stripped 1 base from V and 1 base from J, with 14 bases between. The CDR3 DNA sequence: TGTGCCAGCAGCGTACGGGTCGGTGAGGAGAACACTGAAGCTTTCTTT. Encoded protein: CASSVRVGEENTEAFF.

V gene TRBV3-1 combines with J gene TRBJ2-7, with no clear D. Trimming removed 3 bases at V and 3 bases at J, with 6 bases between. The V gene's germline CDR1 is LGHDT and CDR2 YNNKEL (reference sequence). The CDR3 consists of 12 residues. CDR3 sequence (DNA): TGTGCCAGCAGCCACAGGCTCTACGAGCAGTACTTC. This encodes CASSHRLYEQYF.

On this clonotype: One junction end does not reproduce the germline sequence, and a read error may be involved. J is TRBJ2-5 and V is TRBV11-2; 12 bases agree with TRBD2. This CDR3 region has 16 residues. Germline-derived CDR1 and CDR2 are SGHAT and FQNNGV. The CDR3 DNA reads as TGTGCCAGCAGTTTAGAACTAGCGGGGGGTCAAGAGACCCAGTACTTC. Amino acids: CASSLELAGGQETQYF.

The rearrangement uses TRBV6-5 and TRBJ1-2, with a weak D call TRBD1 (6 bases). Per germline, CDR1 MNHEY and CDR2 SVGAGI. The CDR3 has 16 amino acids. V dropped 6 bases and J dropped 0 bases, with 17 bases sitting between them. The CDR3 reads CASRDRKKKANYGYTF. The DNA of the CDR3 is TGTGCCAGCAGAGACAGGAAAAAGAAGGCTAACTATGGCTACACCTTC.

The genes are TRBV5-1 and TRBJ2-1; 9 bases agree with TRBD2. This CDR3 spans 14 amino acids. Losses at the gene ends were 4 bases for V and 6 bases for J; bases not matched to a gene: 5. The V gene's germline CDR1 is SGHRS and CDR2 YFSETQ. The CDR3 nucleotides are TGCGCCAGCAGCGCCGGGACTAGCCCCAATGAGCAGTTCTTC. The encoded protein is CASSAGTSPNEQFF.

This chain links TRBV4-2 with TRBJ2-1, with TRBD2 matching 14 bases. This CDR3 comprises 16 residues. With V trimmed by 5 bases and J by 9 bases, 9 bases remained unmatched. Germline V gene lookup returns CDR1 LGHNA and CDR2 YNFKEQ. CDR3 in DNA: TGTGCCAGCAGCACAACCGGGACTAGCGGGAGTGGTGAGCAGTTCTTC. Its translation: CASSTTGTSGSGEQFF.

The chain links TRBV10-3 to TRBJ2-2; maybe TRBD1 (5 bases). V lost 0 bases to trimming and J lost 1 base, with 6 bases between them. This CDR3 contains 15 residues. Germline V gene lookup returns CDR1 ENHRY and CDR2 SYGVKD. The CDR3 nucleotides read TGTGCCATCAGTGAGTCCCAGGGGAACACCGGGGAGCTGTTTTTT. It encodes CAISESQGNTGELFF.

This clonotype was recorded a few times. CDR3 nucleotide sequence: TGTGCCAGCAGTTACGGCGGGAGGGCCGTAAATACGCAGTATTTT. Amino acids: CASSYGGRAVNTQYF. V usage is TRBV6-5 and J usage is TRBJ2-3, with TRBD2 matching 9 bases. The germline V gene has CDR1 MNHEY and CDR2 SVGAGI. The CDR3 consists of 15 residues. V was clipped by 2 bases and J by 7 bases; unmatched bases: 7.

The rearrangement joins TRBV5-1 to TRBJ1-2; D ambiguous. Trimming stripped 0 bases from V and 4 bases from J, with 7 bases between. Germline V lookup: CDR1 SGHRS, CDR2 YFSETQ. CDR3 size: 13 residues. CDR3 in amino acids: CASSLEGTYGYTF. The DNA of the CDR3 is TGCGCCAGCAGCTTGGAGGGCACCTATGGCTACACCTTC.

V is TRBV7-9 and J is TRBJ1-2, with D possibly TRBD1 on 5 matching bases. The CDR3 is 13 residues long. The germline V and J ends were trimmed by 11 bases and 4 bases, with 17 bases remaining between them. Germline V gives CDR1 SEHNR, CDR2 FQNEAQ (reference sequence). The CDR3 nucleotides are TGTGCCGTAGAGGGCAGGGAGGGCTATGGCTACACCTTC. Amino acids: CAVEGREGYGYTF.

V usage is TRBV29-1 and J usage is TRBJ1-2; D remains unclear. CDR3 size: 9 residues. The ends were cut back, 3 bases at V and 8 bases at J, with 4 bases in the middle. The V gene's germline CDR1 is SQVTM and CDR2 ANQGSEA. The CDR3 loop is CSVDEGYTF. The CDR3 nucleotides are TGCAGCGTTGATGAGGGCTACACCTTC.

V gene TRBV20-1 combines with J gene TRBJ2-1; the D gene is possibly TRBD2 (5 bases). V was trimmed by 6 bases and J by 8 bases, leaving 17 bases between them. The CDR3 loop spans 13 amino acids. The germline CDR1 and CDR2 sequences are DFQATT and SNEGSKA (reference sequence). The CDR3 DNA is TGCAGTGCCAAGAGTACTAGATTAGATGAGCAGTTCTTC. Its translation: CSAKSTRLDEQFF.

The chain couples TRBV20-1 to TRBJ2-3, with 12 bases fitting TRBD2. The J segment lost 6 bases and the V segment lost 6 bases, leaving 7 bases of the junction unmatched. CDR3 length equals 14 residues. Germline-derived CDR1 and CDR2 are DFQATT and SNEGSKA (reference sequence). Here the CDR3 DNA reads TGCAGTGCGCATCCTAGCGGGAGGGCCGATACGCAGTATTTT. It codes for CSAHPSGRADTQYF.

The rearrangement joins TRBV20-1 to TRBJ2-7, with D possibly called TRBD1 or TRBD2 (5 bases each). CDR1 and CDR2 (germline): DFQATT, SNEGSKA (reference sequence). V dropped 1 base and J dropped 5 bases, with 12 bases sitting between them. CDR3 length: 13 residues. The CDR3 loop reads CSARGGGSDEQYF. The CDR3 DNA follows: TGCAGTGCTAGAGGGGGCGGGTCGGACGAGCAGTACTTC.

The chain uses TRBV29-1 and TRBJ2-7; D is unclear. The end of the DNA is better explained by TRBJ2-5, so the J call may be wrong. From germline, CDR1 is SQVTM and CDR2 ANQGSEA. The CDR3 length is 14 residues. CDR3 region: CSVPRVVDWETQYF. The DNA for the CDR3 is TGCAGCGTCCCTCGGGTCGTAGATTGGGAGACCCAGTACTTC.

This clonotype was detected only a few times. This sequence joins TRBV6-5 and TRBJ2-1; a possible D gene is TRBD2 (6 bases). The CDR3 has 14 residues. Germline V gives CDR1 MNHEY, CDR2 SVGAGI. Trimming took 7 bases from V and 3 from J, leaving 13 bases between them. The CDR3 loop is CASNAGLRYNEQFF. Written as DNA, the CDR3 is TGTGCCAGCAATGCGGGACTCCGCTACAATGAGCAGTTCTTC.

The sample holds a few counts of this clonotype. This chain uses TRBV10-3 with TRBJ2-3; no clear D. Per the germline V gene, CDR1 is ENHRY and CDR2 is SYGVKD. This CDR3 spans 14 amino acids. The V gene lost 0 bases and the J gene lost 0 bases, with 4 bases spanning the gap. The CDR3 is CAISESTSTDTQYF. Written as DNA, the CDR3 is TGTGCCATCAGTGAGTCTACTAGCACAGATACGCAGTATTTT.

The chain carries TRBV9 and TRBJ2-5; the D gene is possibly TRBD2 (5 bases). The CDR3 sequence is 14 residues long. V shed 2 bases and J shed 2 bases, with 10 bases lying between them. The germline CDR1 and CDR2 sequences are SGDLS and YYNGEE. In nucleotides, the CDR3 is TGTGCCAGCAGCGTCCTAGCTGGGCAAGAGACCCAGTACTTC. As protein: CASSVLAGQETQYF.

The chain employs TRBV7-6 and TRBJ1-1; 7 positions agree with TRBD1. Germline CDR1 SGHVS, CDR2 FNYEAQ. This CDR3 spans 15 amino acids. With 5 bases clipped from V and 4 bases from J, the junction kept 10 bases outside the gene matches. The CDR3 nucleotides are TGTGCCAGCAGCCTAAGGACAGGAGCTCCCACTGAAGCTTTCTTT. Its translation: CASSLRTGAPTEAFF.